These 8 T cell receptor beta chains came from one sample sequenced in a study of blood T cell repertoires in COVID-19. Assay: immunoSEQ multiplex PCR; the TCRdb copy retains only in-frame clones and omits some. Among fewer than 200,000 clones, roughly 84% were seen once, and the ten largest hold nearly 15%. Sequenced material: PBMCs or T cells enriched from blood (not recorded which). Source of these receptors: a middle-aged man who had recovered from COVID-19.

This chain connects TRBV5-1 to TRBJ2-1; 9 bases line up with TRBD2. Trimming removed 4 bases from V and 10 bases from J; junction bases left unmatched: 15. This CDR3 is 16 amino acids long. Germline loops: CDR1 SGHRS, CDR2 YFSETQ. Here the CDR3 reads CASSTRSRGGAGEQFF. The CDR3, as DNA: TGCGCCAGCAGCACCCGGAGCCGCGGGGGGGCGGGAGAGCAGTTCTTC.

The V gene is TRBV19, the J gene TRBJ2-7; the match to TRBD2 covers 11 bases. There are 14 residues in the CDR3. V shed 5 bases and J 3 bases; nucleotides not matched to a gene: 3. CDR1 and CDR2 from the germline V gene are LNHDA and SQIVND (reference sequence). The CDR3 region is CASSGTSGLYEQYF. DNA for the CDR3: TGTGCCAGTAGTGGGACTAGCGGTCTCTACGAGCAGTACTTC.

This chain joins TRBV6-5 and TRBJ1-1; 12 bases agree with TRBD1. This CDR3 spans 14 amino acids. Unmatched junction bases numbered 6, after V lost 8 bases and J lost 5 bases. CDR1 and CDR2 (germline): MNHEY, SVGAGI. The CDR3 DNA reads TGTGCCAGCGCTCGGGACAGGGGGCGGACTGAAGCTTTCTTT. Translation: CASARDRGRTEAFF.

The chain carries TRBV5-1 and TRBJ2-2; TRBD2 matches 8 bases. V was clipped by 3 bases and J by 5 bases; unmatched bases: 9. This CDR3 spans 16 amino acids. Germline V gene sequence: CDR1 SGHRS, CDR2 YFSETQ. The CDR3 sequence is CASSWRAGGQTGELFF. In DNA, the CDR3 is TGCGCCAGCAGCTGGCGCGCGGGGGGCCAGACCGGGGAGCTGTTTTTT.

The chain is built from TRBV12-3 or TRBV12-4 and TRBJ2-7, with D maybe TRBD1 (6 bases). V gave up 6 bases and J gave up 5 bases, with 11 bases separating them. CDR3 length: 12 residues. The CDR3 here is CASSLGANEQYF. The DNA of the CDR3 is TGTGCCAGCAGCCTGGGGGCCAACGAGCAGTACTTC.

The count of this clone is one. The CDR3 loop is CASSSPGSLNEKLFF. DNA for the CDR3: TGTGCCAGCAGTAGTCCAGGGTCTCTTAATGAAAAACTGTTTTTT. J is TRBJ1-4 and V is TRBV2, with D perhaps matching TRBD1 (5 bases). Per the germline V gene, CDR1 is SNHLY and CDR2 is FYNNEI. CDR3 length: 15 amino acids. With 5 bases removed from V and 4 bases from J, the gap between germline ends came to 14 bases.

This clone occurred a few times. The chain combines TRBV28 with TRBJ2-1; no firm D call. The CDR3 runs to 13 residues. The V end was cut by 3 bases, the J end by 0 bases, with 3 bases between. Germline lookup yields CDR1 MDHEN and CDR2 SYDVKM. CDR3 DNA sequence: TGTGCCAGCAGTTTTAACTCCTACAATGAGCAGTTCTTC. This gives the protein CASSFNSYNEQFF.

The chain combines TRBV18 with TRBJ1-1; D may be TRBD1 (5 bases). The V end was cut by 3 bases, the J end by 3 bases, with 14 bases between. CDR3 length: 15 amino acids. CDR1 is KGHSH and CDR2 is LQKENI in the germline V gene. CDR3 in amino acids: CASSPKGRADTEAFF. Written as DNA, the CDR3 is TGTGCCAGCTCACCGAAGGGCAGGGCCGACACTGAAGCTTTCTTT.